This T cell receptor (beta chain) was sequenced for a study of blood T cells in healthy people across ages. The authors isolated at least 6 million PBMCs per sample. This clonotype was seen a handful of times. Its antigen remains unknown. Together with a sample-barcoded 5' primer, a J-beta primer mix was included in a second PCR lasting about 6 to 11 cycles. A tag from a template-switch adaptor with 12 random nucleotides marked each cDNA molecule. Sequencing of every sample gave 3 million or more CDR3-containing paired-end reads. TCRdb itself ran the 5' RACE reads through MiXCR, one entry per CDR3 protein. Among 1.5 million to 2 million distinct CDR3 sequences listed, 28% were seen once. The length of the CDR3 is 14 residues. Deletions cut 4 bases from V and 8 bases from J, with 14 bases between. Germline assignment: CDR1 LGHDT and CDR2 YNNKEL (reference sequence). Study conclusions and caveats: Changes in expanded clonotypes were possibly confounded, as the CMV status of donors was unknown.

V is TRBV3-1 and J is TRBJ1-4; D unclear. This sequence was found in a woman aged 25 to 39 in good health. The sample taken for sequencing was blood. The CDR3 DNA follows: TGTGCCAGCAGCCCGACCGGGAGGATCGAAAAACTGTTTTTT. This sequence encodes CASSPTGRIEKLFF.